One and the same sample provided the 2 T cell receptor beta chains below, sequenced in a study of shared clonotypes between healthy human individuals (dated by TCRdb to about 2020). The method behind the library was the immunoSEQ multiplex PCR assay. The clones in this table, taken by TCRdb from immuneACCESS, are in-frame only. Not every clone is retained; where verified, under half of the shortfall comes from an unresolved V gene, and the cause of the rest is unknown. The sample table lists 2 million to 2.5 million clones, 85% to 95% of them with a count of one. The ten largest clones add up to approximately 0.39% of the sample. The sample consisted of naive CD4+ T cells from PBMCs. The cell subset or site label here, explained by the study, means: CD45RA+ positively selected. Receptors originate from a man aged 18 to 30 in good health. Some clones in this sample may be carry-over from other donors' samples.

This clone was counted once. V is TRBV18 and J is TRBJ2-7, with D possibly TRBD2 on 5 matching bases. The CDR3 consists of 16 residues. Germline V CDR1 and CDR2: KGHSH, LQKENI. V lost 5 bases and J lost 3, with 20 bases in between. As DNA, the CDR3 is TGTGCCAGCTCATATTCATTAGGAGACTACCGCTACGAGCAGTACTTC. This encodes CASSYSLGDYRYEQYF.

This chain links TRBV5-4 with TRBJ2-3; 8 bases match TRBD2. This CDR3 contains 16 residues. V lost 6 bases and J lost 1; bases outside the gene matches: 10. Germline values: CDR1 SGHNT, CDR2 YYREEE (reference sequence). In DNA form, the CDR3 reads TGTGCCAGCAAACCGATAGCGGGAAGGGGCACAGATACGCAGTATTTT. It yields the protein CASKPIAGRGTDTQYF.